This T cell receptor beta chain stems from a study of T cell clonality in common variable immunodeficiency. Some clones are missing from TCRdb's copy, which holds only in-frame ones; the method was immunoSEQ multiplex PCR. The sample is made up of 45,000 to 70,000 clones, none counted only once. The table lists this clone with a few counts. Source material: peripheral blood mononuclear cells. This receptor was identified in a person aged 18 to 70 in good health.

CDR3 amino acids: CASGPSEVANEQFF. CDR3 bases read: TGTGCCAGCGGGCCGAGTGAGGTGGCCAATGAG. The chain is built from TRBV7-9 and TRBJ2-1; D uncertain. The missing CDR3 end, 3 residues past where the read stops, is filled in from the germline J gene. Trimming took off 8 bases at V and 6 bases at J, with 17 bases between the two ends. Germline V CDR1 and CDR2: SEHNR, FQNEAQ (reference sequence). The CDR3 totals 14 residues.